This is a list of T cell receptor beta chains from one sample in a study of glioma-infiltrating T cells. TCRdb re-derived calls from the multiplex PCR reads in MiXCR, one entry per CDR3 protein. The repertoire holds 4,500 to 6,000 distinct CDR3 sequences, with roughly 30% as singletons. Sequencing was performed on glioma tissue, nonneoplastic brain tissue, or PBMCs (not recorded which). The origin of the receptors is a human donor with low-grade glioma or glioblastoma, undergoing nonglioma brain surgery, or in good health (not recorded which). CDR3s include the opening cysteine and the closing phenylalanine or tryptophan. The D gene is left open where the match is weak. Only some rows state a clone size, as once, few, many or a class for expanded clones.

TRBJ1-1,TRBV2,-,medium-sized,TGTGCCAGCAGGGCTTTGGGGTCTTCGGACACTGAAGCTTTCTTT,CASRALGSSDTEAFF
TRBJ2-5,TRBV4-1,-,-,TGCGCCAGCAGCCCTACTAGCCGAGAGACCCAGTATTTC,CASSPTSRETQYF
TRBJ1-1,TRBV28,-,-,TGTGCCAGCAGCTTGTTGTCTCAGAACAATGAAGCTTTGTTT,CASSLLSQNNEALF
TRBJ2-5,TRBV27,TRBD1,-,TGTGCCAGCAGGCCAGGACAGGGGTTTGGAGAGACCCAGTACTTC,CASRPGQGFGETQYF
TRBJ2-5,TRBV7-2,-,medium-sized,TGTGCCAGCAGCTTAAGCGTCCAAGAGACCCAGTACTTC,CASSLSVQETQYF
TRBJ2-1,TRBV29-1,-,-,TGCAGCGTTGAGGGAAATCTATACAATGAGCAGTTCTTC,CSVEGNLYNEQFF
TRBJ1-1,TRBV6-1,TRBD1,large,TGTGCCAGCAGTGAATGGGACAGAGGGAACACTGAAGCTTTCTTT,CASSEWDRGNTEAFF
TRBJ2-7,TRBV7-9,-,many,TGTGCCAGCAGAAGGGGGGCGGAGGACGAGCAGTACTTC,CASRRGAEDEQYF
TRBJ2-1,TRBV5-4,-,-,TGTGCCAGCAGCTTTAGCGAACACCCCTACAATGAGCAGTTCTTC,CASSFSEHPYNEQFF
TRBJ2-3,TRBV14,-,many,TGTGCCAGCAGCCACCTGGAGGGACCCACAGATACGCAGTATTTT,CASSHLEGPTDTQYF
TRBJ2-1,TRBV7-6,-,medium-sized,TGTGCCAGCAGCTTAGTTGCGGATGAGCAGTTCTTC,CASSLVADEQFF
TRBJ1-2,TRBV29-1,-,-,TGCAGCGTGTATGTGGGGTGGGACTATGGCTACACCTTC,CSVYVGWDYGYTF
TRBJ2-1,TRBV6-2/TRBV6-3,-,medium-sized,TGTGCCAGCAAACCCCAGGGCCAGAATGAGCAGTTCTTC,CASKPQGQNEQFF
TRBJ2-4,TRBV7-9,-,many,TGTGCCAGCAGCTTAGCGACCAAAAACATTCAGTACTTC,CASSLATKNIQYF
TRBJ2-3,TRBV7-3,-,-,TGTGCCATCAGCTTAACGGTGGGCCCAGATACGCAGTATTTT,CAISLTVGPDTQYF
TRBJ2-3,TRBV11-2,-,medium-sized,TGTGCCAGCAGCTTAGCCTCCACAGATACGCAGTATTTT,CASSLASTDTQYF
TRBJ1-2,TRBV6-2/TRBV6-3,-,-,TGTGCCAGCGCCCTCGGGGGTCGCGGCTACACCTTC,CASALGGRGYTF
TRBJ2-1,TRBV6-5,-,-,TGTGCCAACAGTTACTCGAGGGGGGATGAGCAGTTATTC,CANSYSRGDEQLF
TRBJ2-3,TRBV28,-,-,TGTGCCAGTCAGGGCGGGGCCAGCACAGATACGGAGTATTTT,CASQGGASTDTEYF
TRBJ2-5,TRBV14,TRBD2,many,TGTGCCAGCAGCCAAGATCTCAGCGGGGGACCCCGGTTGGCCCAGTACTTC,CASSQDLSGGPRLAQYF
TRBJ1-1,TRBV3-1,TRBD1,many,TGTGCCAGCAGCCAAGGGGCGACAGGGGACACTGAAGCTTTCTTT,CASSQGATGDTEAFF
TRBJ2-5,TRBV7-8,-,many,TGTGCCAGCAGCCCCGGGGCAGAAACTTACTTGTACCAAGAGACCCAGTACTTC,CASSPGAETYLYQETQYF
TRBJ2-5,TRBV20-1,-,medium-sized,TGCAGTGCCCCAGGGGAATGGCTCCAAGAGACCCAGTACTTC,CSAPGEWLQETQYF
TRBJ1-2,TRBV6-2/TRBV6-3,-,medium-sized,TGTGCCAGCACCTCGGTGGGGTACGGCTACACCTTC,CASTSVGYGYTF
TRBJ2-5,TRBV28,-,-,TGTGCCAGCAGTTTCCTCCGGATACAAGAGACCCAGTACTTC,CASSFLRIQETQYF
TRBJ2-2,TRBV6-2/TRBV6-3,-,medium-sized,TGTGCCAGCAGTCTTGGGGGCGAGGCCGGGGAGCTGTTTTTT,CASSLGGEAGELFF
TRBJ1-1,TRBV4-1,-,medium-sized,TGCGCCAGCAGCCAAGATCGGGGGGTGAACACTGAAGCTTTCTTT,CASSQDRGVNTEAFF